One sample yielded the 16 T cell receptor beta chains listed below, sequenced in a study of shared clonotypes between healthy human individuals. The table came from immunoSEQ multiplex PCR; TCRdb's copy has only in-frame clones and leaves some out. The sample lists some 2 million clones, 85% to 95% occurring once. Only CD45RO-negative cells positively selected for CCR7 counted as naive CD8 cells, so terminally differentiated effector memory CD45RA+ cells were excluded. Sequenced sample: naive CD8+ T cells sorted from blood. All receptors derive from a man younger than 35 in good health.

The rearrangement links TRBV7-2 to TRBJ2-7, with TRBD2 identical over 9 bases. CDR1 and CDR2 from the germline V gene are SGHTA and FQGNSA. The CDR3 spans 16 residues. Trimming took 5 bases from V and 4 from J; bases not matched to a gene: 12. The CDR3 reads CASSPIAGALPYEQYF. CDR3 bases: TGTGCCAGCAGCCCAATAGCGGGAGCTCTTCCTTACGAGCAGTACTTC.

The table lists this clone with a count of one. The chain uses TRBV23-1 and TRBJ2-7, with TRBD2 matching 12 bases. TRBV23-1 is reported as an ORF; its role is uncertain. This CDR3 spans 17 amino acids. V lost 0 bases, J lost 5 bases, and 8 bases stayed unmatched. CDR3 DNA: TGCGCCAGCAGTCAATCGGAGACTAGCGGGAGTTTCGACGAGCAGTACTTC. Its protein is CASSQSETSGSFDEQYF.

The chain combines TRBV14 with TRBJ2-7; D gene uncertain. The CDR3 spans 14 residues. From germline, CDR1 is SGHDN and CDR2 FVKESK. Trimming took off 4 bases at V and 0 bases at J, with 10 bases between the two ends. The CDR3 sequence: CASSLGLSSYEQYF. CDR3 coding DNA: TGTGCCAGCAGCCTCGGGTTGTCCTCCTACGAGCAGTACTTC.

The gene calls are TRBV11-2 and TRBJ2-5; 8 nucleotides match TRBD2. This CDR3 has 15 amino acids. Trimming cost V 5 bases and J 5 bases; bases outside gene matches: 10. Germline V CDR1 and CDR2: SGHAT, FQNNGV. The CDR3 loop reads CASSLSASGLETQYF. CDR3 nucleotide sequence: TGTGCCAGCAGCCTATCCGCTAGCGGGTTGGAGACCCAGTACTTC. Full variable domain (outside the CDR3, taken from reference TRBV11-2 and TRBJ2-5): EAGVAQSPRYKIIEKRQSVAFWCNPISGHATLYWYQQILGQGPKLLIQFQNNGVVDDSQLPKDRFSAERLKGVDSTLKIQPAKLEDSAVYLCASSLSASGLETQYFGPGTRLLVL.

The chain uses TRBV28 and TRBJ1-3; D is ambiguous. The germline V and J ends were trimmed by 7 bases and 4 bases, with 11 bases remaining between them. Germline assignment: CDR1 MDHEN and CDR2 SYDVKM. This CDR3 region has 13 residues. The DNA for the CDR3 is TGTGCCAGCAAAGACTCGTCAGGAAACACCATATATTTT. The encoded protein is CASKDSSGNTIYF.

The chain carries TRBV28 and TRBJ2-5; the D gene is possibly TRBD1 (6 bases). Trimming pared 1 base from V and 2 bases from J, leaving 14 bases between. Per germline, CDR1 MDHEN and CDR2 SYDVKM. CDR3 length: 16 amino acids. The CDR3 loop is CASSLYAGDIQETQYF. CDR3 nucleotides: TGTGCCAGCAGTTTATATGCAGGGGACATACAAGAGACCCAGTACTTC.

For this clone: Additional DNA sequences in this sample encode the identical CDR3. V usage is TRBV9 and J usage is TRBJ2-1, with TRBD2 identical over 10 bases. V lost 3 bases, J lost 0 bases, and 3 bases stayed unmatched. CDR1 SGDLS and CDR2 YYNGEE come from the germline V gene. This CDR3 has 16 residues. This CDR3 is CASSGLAGGSYNEQFF. The CDR3 coding sequence is TGTGCCAGCAGCGGGTTAGCGGGGGGCTCCTACAATGAGCAGTTCTTC.

This chain links TRBV4-3 with TRBJ1-2, with 7 bases matching TRBD1. The CDR3 contains 15 residues. V shed 1 base and J 7 bases; nucleotides not matched to a gene: 9. Looked up from germline, CDR1 is LGHNA and CDR2 is YSLEER. The CDR3 coding sequence is TGCGCCAGCAGCCAAGCGACAGGGTCCCTCGGTGGCTACACCTTC. Encoded protein: CASSQATGSLGGYTF.

As to this clone: The identical CDR3 is also encoded by other nucleotide sequences in the sample. The chain couples TRBV5-6 to TRBJ2-7; D not resolved. The ends were cut back, 0 bases at V and 1 base at J, with 8 bases in the middle. Looked up from germline, CDR1 is SGHDT and CDR2 is YYEEEE. The CDR3 has 14 residues. CDR3 loop: CASSLGGSSYEQYF. CDR3 DNA: TGTGCCAGCAGCTTGGGTGGCAGTTCCTACGAGCAGTACTTC.

V and J are TRBV14 and TRBJ1-2; D remains unclear. CDR1 SGHDN and CDR2 FVKESK come from the germline V gene. CDR3 length: 16 amino acids. V lost 0 bases, J lost 6 bases, and 17 bases lay in between. The CDR3 region is CASSQDYSQDLNGYTF. CDR3 DNA sequence: TGTGCCAGCAGCCAAGATTACAGTCAGGACTTGAATGGCTACACCTTC.

Turning to this clone: Other DNA sequences within the sample encode an identical CDR3. The J gene is TRBJ2-7, the V gene TRBV28; D is undetermined. Germline CDR1 and CDR2: MDHEN and SYDVKM. Trimming left V 4 bases short and J 6 bases short, with 10 bases between. The CDR3 sequence is 12 residues long. In nucleotides, the CDR3 is TGTGCCAGCAGTTCTCCGGGTTTCGAGCAGTACTTC. Its protein is CASSSPGFEQYF. The full variable domain, with the rest looked up from reference TRBV28 and TRBJ2-7, is DVKVTQSSRYLVKRTGEKVFLECVQDMDHENMFWYRQDPGLGLRLIYFSYDVKMKEKGDIPEGYSVSREKKERFSLILESASTNQTSMYLCASSSPGFEQYFGPGTRLTVT.

The chain carries TRBV5-5 and TRBJ2-7; 9 bases match TRBD1. The J segment lost 4 bases and the V segment lost 4 bases, leaving 6 bases of the junction unmatched. Germline V gives CDR1 SGHKS, CDR2 YYEKEE (reference sequence). The CDR3 extends over 14 amino acids. CDR3 loop: CASSQGTGWYEQYF. DNA for the CDR3: TGTGCCAGCAGCCAAGGGACAGGGTGGTACGAGCAGTACTTC.

The chain recombines TRBV14 with TRBJ1-2; D gene ambiguous. The CDR3 totals 14 residues. V was pared by 0 bases and J by 6 bases, with 11 bases between. The V gene's germline CDR1 is SGHDN and CDR2 FVKESK. The CDR3 sequence: CASSQDWTVDGYTF. For the CDR3, the DNA is TGTGCCAGCAGCCAAGATTGGACGGTGGATGGCTACACCTTC.

The chain recombines TRBV5-6 with TRBJ2-7, with D maybe TRBD1 (5 bases). This CDR3 spans 14 amino acids. Trimming left V 1 base short and J 2 bases short, with 10 bases between. CDR1 is SGHDT and CDR2 is YYEEEE in the germline V gene. In nucleotides, the CDR3 is TGTGCCAGCAGCTTGCTTGCAGGGACCTACGAGCAGTACTTC. Amino acid sequence: CASSLLAGTYEQYF.

The rearrangement joins TRBV27 to TRBJ2-1; D is ambiguous. The germline V gene encodes CDR1 MNHEY and CDR2 SMNVEV (reference sequence). This CDR3 has 14 residues. Trimming took 0 bases from V and 9 from J, leaving 12 bases between them. As DNA, the CDR3 is TGTGCCAGCAGTTTATCGATAAGAGGCCCTGAGCAGTTCTTC. Translated: CASSLSIRGPEQFF.

The sample holds one count of this clone. The V call is TRBV7-3, the J call TRBJ2-7; 7 nucleotides match TRBD1. This CDR3 has 15 amino acids. Looked up from germline, CDR1 is SGHTA and CDR2 is FQGTGA. V trimming: 5 bases; J trimming: 4 bases; junction bases outside the gene matches: 11. CDR3 DNA: TGTGCCAGCAGCCCCATCCGGGACAGACTTTACGAGCAGTACTTC. It encodes CASSPIRDRLYEQYF.